This T cell receptor beta chain was retrieved from a study of blood T cell repertoires in COVID-19. Whole-study context: Some COVID-19 samples were acute and others convalescent; all came from the United States, Italy and Spain.

In germline, CDR1 is SGHDT, CDR2 YYEEEE. J was trimmed by 6 bases and V by 0 bases; bases with no gene match: 3. The CDR3 consists of 14 residues. The authors' processing: For nucleated cells, counts were estimated from reference gene primer amplification. Sequencing used immunoSEQ multiplex PCR; TCRdb keeps in-frame clones, though not all of them. V and J calls and clone size are those listed in that table; D and trimming were worked out from the DNA. The sample has roughly 410,000 clones; around 89% are singletons. Material: peripheral blood. The rearrangement uses TRBV5-6 and TRBJ1-5; 7 bases line up with TRBD1. The clonotype was recovered from a woman in her forties with COVID-19, enrolled during active disease. The CDR3 DNA reads TGTGCCAGCAGCTTGGAAGGGGGCTTTCAGCCCCAGCATTTT. Its translation: CASSLEGGFQPQHF.